The 29 T cell receptor beta chains in this list originate from one sample, sequenced in a study of cytomegalovirus exposure and HLA in healthy donors (dated by TCRdb to about 2017). The library came from the immunoSEQ multiplex PCR assay. For the multiplex PCR, a mixture combining 60 forward primers for TCR Vbeta segments and 13 reverse primers for TCR Jbeta segments was used. TCRdb provides this immuneACCESS table in a form limited to in-frame rearrangements. Some clones are lacking; in checked studies, under half of them reflect an unresolved V gene, and why the rest are absent is not known. In all, the sample holds 210,000 or so clones, and around 87% of those were seen once. The ten most abundant clones make up 1% to 1.5% of the sample. The specimen sequenced was PBMCs. Receptor source: a man aged 25 to 40 in good health and CMV-seronegative.

The chain is built from TRBV7-2 and TRBJ2-2; 11 bases match TRBD1. V trimming: 8 bases; J trimming: 6 bases; junction bases outside the gene matches: 5. The CDR3 loop spans 14 amino acids. CDR1 SGHTA and CDR2 FQGNSA come from the germline V gene. CDR3 sequence: CASEWTGGSGELFF. In DNA form, the CDR3 reads TGTGCCAGCGAGTGGACAGGGGGCTCCGGGGAGCTGTTTTTT.

This chain connects TRBV28 to TRBJ2-7; a possible D gene is TRBD2 (5 bases). Germline CDR1 and CDR2: MDHEN and SYDVKM. This CDR3 region has 14 residues. The V end lost 4 bases, the J end lost 5 bases, and 15 bases lay between the germline ends. This CDR3 reads CASSSTGLGNEQYF. DNA of the CDR3: TGTGCCAGCAGTTCCACCGGACTTGGCAACGAGCAGTACTTC.

Remarks on this clone: At the DNA level, this CDR3 is encoded by other sequences in the same sample as well. The chain uses TRBV11-3 and TRBJ2-3, with TRBD2 as a possible D gene (5 bases). The CDR3 is 14 residues long. V lost 2 bases to trimming and J lost 4 bases, with 10 bases between them. Germline assignment: CDR1 SGHNT and CDR2 YENEEA. CDR3 in amino acids: CASSLREKADTQYF. As DNA, the CDR3 is TGTGCCAGCAGCTTACGGGAAAAAGCAGATACGCAGTATTTT.

The gene calls are TRBV28 and TRBJ2-7; 8 bases are shared with TRBD1. V gave up 5 bases and J gave up 4 bases; unmatched junction bases: 10. CDR1 MDHEN and CDR2 SYDVKM come from the germline V gene. CDR3 length: 15 amino acids. CDR3 sequence: CASSQTGTGGYEQYF. CDR3 nucleotides: TGTGCCAGCAGTCAAACCGGGACAGGTGGGTACGAGCAGTACTTC.

The chain combines TRBV6-1 with TRBJ1-2; TRBD1 might be the D (5 bases). Trimming removed 2 bases from V and 7 bases from J, with 17 bases in between. The CDR3 extends over 15 amino acids. CDR1 is MNHNS, CDR2 SASEGT, per germline. CDR3 nucleotide sequence: TGTGCCAGCAGTGAACAGGGAGGGAGCTTCCGTGGCTACACCTTC. It translates to CASSEQGGSFRGYTF.

The V and J genes are TRBV19 and TRBJ1-4, with TRBD1 matching 9 bases. In germline, CDR1 is LNHDA, CDR2 SQIVND (reference sequence). The CDR3 contains 15 residues. Losses at the gene ends were 7 bases for V and 8 bases for J; bases not matched to a gene: 11. The CDR3 loop is CASKTLQGASEKLFF. The CDR3 coding sequence is TGTGCCAGTAAGACCCTACAGGGGGCTTCGGAAAAACTGTTTTTT.

The CDR3 loop is CATSRDRGATETQYF. CDR3 DNA sequence: TGTGCCACCAGCAGAGATCGGGGTGCCACAGAGACCCAGTACTTC. V gene TRBV15 combines with J gene TRBJ2-5; a possible D gene is TRBD2 (5 bases). V was cut by 0 bases and J by 4 bases, with 12 bases left in between. The germline V gene encodes CDR1 LNHNV and CDR2 YYDKDF (reference sequence). This CDR3 region has 15 residues.

The chain is built from TRBV7-9 and TRBJ2-5; D remains ambiguous. V gave up 5 bases and J gave up 5 bases, with 12 bases separating them. Germline lookup yields CDR1 SEHNR and CDR2 FQNEAQ (reference sequence). The length of the CDR3 is 13 residues. DNA for the CDR3: TGTGCCAGCAGCCGTGTTGGTCGGGAGACCCAGTACTTC. It translates to CASSRVGRETQYF.

The V and J genes are TRBV7-9 and TRBJ2-7; TRBD2 might be the D (6 bases). Trimming removed 5 bases at V and 6 bases at J, with 14 bases between. CDR3 size: 13 residues. CDR1 is SEHNR and CDR2 is FQNEAQ in the germline V gene (reference sequence). CDR3: CASSLLGGGEQYF. In nucleotides, the CDR3 is TGTGCCAGCAGCCTCCTGGGAGGTGGCGAGCAGTACTTC.

This chain joins TRBV5-1 and TRBJ2-1; 7 nucleotides line up with TRBD1. After removal of 3 bases from V and 3 bases from J, the junction contained 3 bases not matched to a gene. Per the germline V gene, CDR1 is SGHRS and CDR2 is YFSETQ. The CDR3 extends over 14 amino acids. The CDR3 loop is CASSSGQSYNEQFF. In nucleotides, the CDR3 is TGCGCCAGCAGCTCGGGACAGAGCTACAATGAGCAGTTCTTC.

This chain joins TRBV4-1 and TRBJ1-1; the D is unclear. CDR3 length equals 16 residues. Trimming left V 0 bases short and J 0 bases short, with 11 bases between. Germline-derived CDR1 and CDR2 are MGHRA and YSYEKL. The CDR3: CASSQDVNSLNTEAFF. Written as DNA, the CDR3 is TGCGCCAGCAGCCAAGACGTTAACAGCTTGAACACTGAAGCTTTCTTT.

The chain uses TRBV27 and TRBJ1-6, with a weak D call TRBD1 (5 bases). The germline V gene encodes CDR1 MNHEY and CDR2 SMNVEV (reference sequence). The CDR3 contains 16 residues. V was pared by 7 bases and J by 8 bases, with 21 bases between. Written as DNA, the CDR3 is TGTGCCAGCAACCCGGACCGACCCAAGGGGCATTCACCCCTCCACTTT. The encoded protein is CASNPDRPKGHSPLHF.

V and J are TRBV7-2 and TRBJ1-2; 9 nucleotides align to TRBD1. The CDR3 sequence is 13 residues long. The V gene's germline CDR1 is SGHTA and CDR2 FQGNSA. V was pared by 8 bases and J by 8 bases, with 9 bases of the junction left unmatched. The CDR3 DNA reads TGTGCCAGCGGAGCGACAGGGGGGTTGGGCTACACCTTC. Encoded protein: CASGATGGLGYTF.

This chain links TRBV11-3 with TRBJ2-1, with TRBD2 matching 7 bases. Germline CDR1 reads SGHNT; CDR2 reads YENEEA. This CDR3 spans 13 amino acids. V was clipped by 2 bases and J by 6 bases; unmatched bases: 1. CDR3 DNA sequence: TGTGCCAGCAGCTTATGGACTAGCAATGAGCAGTTCTTC. Translating gives CASSLWTSNEQFF.

The chain links TRBV5-1 to TRBJ2-1; 8 bases align to TRBD1. There are 16 residues in the CDR3. After removal of 1 base from V and 4 bases from J, the junction contained 7 bases not matched to a gene. CDR1 is SGHRS, CDR2 YFSETQ, per germline. DNA of the CDR3: TGCGCCAGCAGCTTGTTACCGGGACAGGTATACAATGAGCAGTTCTTC. Translation gives CASSLLPGQVYNEQFF.

The V and J genes are TRBV11-1 and TRBJ1-2; 8 positions agree with TRBD1. The V gene's germline CDR1 is SGHAT and CDR2 FQDESV (reference sequence). After removal of 7 bases from V and 6 bases from J, the junction contained 4 bases not matched to a gene. CDR3 size: 12 residues. CDR3 coding DNA: TGTGCCAGCAACGGACAGGGTAATGGCTACACCTTC. This translates into CASNGQGNGYTF.

J is TRBJ1-1 and V is TRBV5-6, with 9 bases fitting TRBD1. The CDR3 has 14 residues. The germline V gene has CDR1 SGHDT and CDR2 YYEEEE. J was trimmed by 7 bases and V by 0 bases; bases with no gene match: 4. The CDR3, as DNA: TGTGCCAGCAGCTTGGGGGACAGGGTGGTTGAAGCTTTCTTT. Translating gives CASSLGDRVVEAFF.

This chain's CDR3 is CASSLSSANTEAFF. The CDR3 DNA reads TGCGCCAGCAGCTTAAGTAGTGCGAACACTGAAGCTTTCTTT. The chain carries TRBV5-1 and TRBJ1-1, with D hard to call. Germline CDR1 reads SGHRS; CDR2 reads YFSETQ. This CDR3 contains 14 residues. The ends were cut back, 2 bases at V and 1 base at J, with 9 bases in the middle.

The chain combines TRBV28 with TRBJ2-5, with 7 bases lining up with TRBD1. CDR3 size: 12 residues. V dropped 8 bases and J dropped 2; count of bases not matched to a gene: 2. The germline gives CDR1 MDHEN, CDR2 SYDVKM. CDR3 protein: CASGTVQETQYF. The CDR3 nucleotides are TGTGCCAGCGGGACAGTACAAGAGACCCAGTACTTC. The full variable domain, with the rest looked up from reference TRBV28 and TRBJ2-5, is DVKVTQSSRYLVKRTGEKVFLECVQDMDHENMFWYRQDPGLGLRLIYFSYDVKMKEKGDIPEGYSVSREKKERFSLILESASTNQTSMYLCASGTVQETQYFGPGTRLLVL.

The chain links TRBV27 to TRBJ2-5, with 13 bases that match TRBD2. Germline values: CDR1 MNHEY, CDR2 SMNVEV (reference sequence). The CDR3 has 15 residues. With V trimmed by 4 bases and J by 5 bases, 4 bases remained unmatched. CDR3 loop: CASSSGTSGAETQYF. CDR3 nucleotides: TGTGCCAGCAGTTCCGGGACTAGCGGGGCCGAGACCCAGTACTTC.

For the CDR3, the DNA is TGTGCCATCAGTGGCGGGTACGAGCAGTACTTC. This encodes CAISGGYEQYF. The V call is TRBV10-3, the J call TRBJ2-7, with a possible D match to TRBD2 (5 bases). Trimming removed 4 bases from V and 4 bases from J, with 5 bases in between. There are 11 residues in the CDR3. Germline values: CDR1 ENHRY, CDR2 SYGVKD.

Note on this clone: Other nucleotide sequences in the sample specify the same CDR3. The chain employs TRBV28 and TRBJ1-5, with D possibly matching TRBD1 (5 bases). Looked up from germline, CDR1 is MDHEN and CDR2 is SYDVKM. V was shortened by 2 bases and J by 2 bases, with 7 bases between the two germline ends. This CDR3 region has 14 residues. This chain's CDR3 is CASSLGGGNQPQHF. The CDR3 nucleotides read TGTGCCAGCAGTTTAGGAGGGGGCAATCAGCCCCAGCATTTT.

The rearrangement links TRBV5-6 to TRBJ1-4; 8 bases match TRBD1. V was pared by 4 bases and J by 7 bases, with 12 bases of the junction left unmatched. The CDR3 contains 16 residues. CDR1 SGHDT and CDR2 YYEEEE come from the germline V gene. The CDR3 loop reads CASSQLDRGGLEKLFF. CDR3 nucleotides: TGTGCCAGCAGCCAACTAGACAGGGGCGGACTTGAAAAACTGTTTTTT. The whole variable domain, remainder taken from reference TRBV5-6 and TRBJ1-4, is DAGVTQSPTHLIKTRGQQVTLRCSPKSGHDTVSWYQQALGQGPQFIFQYYEEEERQRGNFPDRFSGHQFPNYSSELNVNALLLGDSALYLCASSQLDRGGLEKLFFGSGTQLSVL.

This rearrangement joins TRBV20-1 to TRBJ2-7; D gene uncertain. The CDR3 is made up of 10 amino acids. Germline V gene sequence: CDR1 DFQATT, CDR2 SNEGSKA (reference sequence). V shed 7 bases and J shed 1 base, with 5 bases lying between them. The CDR3 loop is CSGQSYEQYF. CDR3 sequence (DNA): TGCAGTGGGCAATCCTACGAGCAGTACTTC.

J is TRBJ2-7 and V is TRBV5-8, with 7 positions matching TRBD2. This CDR3 has 15 amino acids. The V gene's germline CDR1 is SGHTS and CDR2 YDEGEE. V trimming: 2 bases; J trimming: 3 bases; junction bases outside the gene matches: 8. CDR3 DNA sequence: TGTGCCAGCAGCTTCGAGGGGAGGGTTAGCTACGAGCAGTACTTC. Translation gives CASSFEGRVSYEQYF.

The CDR3 loop reads CASSLLPGPNEKLFF. In DNA, the CDR3 is TGTGCCAGCAGCTTGTTGCCTGGCCCTAATGAAAAACTGTTTTTT. This chain connects TRBV7-8 to TRBJ1-4; D is unclear. V dropped 3 bases and J dropped 3 bases, with 11 bases sitting between them. Germline V gene lookup returns CDR1 SGHVS and CDR2 FQNEAQ. This CDR3 has 15 amino acids. Supplemented by reference TRBV7-8 and TRBJ1-4, the full variable domain reads GAGVSQSPRYKVAKRGQDVALRCDPISGHVSLFWYQQALGQGPEFLTYFQNEAQLDKSGLPSDRFFAERPEGSVSTLKIQRTQQEDSAVYLCASSLLPGPNEKLFFGSGTQLSVL.

This clone was recorded once. The V call is TRBV5-4, the J call TRBJ2-2, with a tentative D call TRBD1 (5 bases). The germline V gene has CDR1 SGHNT and CDR2 YYREEE (reference sequence). The CDR3 is made up of 13 amino acids. V shed 9 bases and J shed 3 bases, with 12 bases lying between them. CDR3 sequence (DNA): TGTGCCACTCAAGGGGCATACACCGGGGAGCTGTTTTTT. Translated, it gives CATQGAYTGELFF.

The gene calls are TRBV30 and TRBJ1-2, with D possibly being TRBD1 (5 bases). The germline V and J ends were trimmed by 5 bases and 2 bases, with 12 bases remaining between them. This CDR3 has 13 amino acids. CDR1 GTSNPN and CDR2 SVGIG come from the germline V gene (reference sequence). The CDR3 DNA sequence: TGTGCCTGGGGGGGGGACGGAAACTATGGCTACACCTTC. Translated, it gives CAWGGDGNYGYTF.

This rearrangement joins TRBV4-2 to TRBJ1-5; D gene unclear. V lost 3 bases, J lost 11 bases, and 14 bases lay in between. Germline CDR1 LGHNA, CDR2 YNFKEQ. This CDR3 spans 13 amino acids. CDR3 loop: CASSQVPRSAQHF. For the CDR3, the DNA is TGTGCCAGCAGCCAGGTCCCCAGGTCGGCCCAGCATTTT.